Listed below are T cell receptor beta chains from one sample, sequenced in a study of shared clonotypes between healthy human individuals. Repertoires were generated with immunoSEQ multiplex PCR, while TCRdb's copy carries only in-frame clones and drops some. The sample lists around 1.9 million clones; roughly 93% were seen once. Material: naive CD8+ T cells from PBMCs. These receptors all stem from a man aged 18 to 30 in good health. Some clones in this sample may be carry-over from other donors' samples. Both conserved end residues are part of each CDR3. A D gene is named only where the DNA matches it firmly. Clone size is shown for a subset of rows, as once, few, many or a class of expanded clone.

CDR3	DNA	J	D	V	size
CASSLTRPSRNEQFF	TGTGCCAGCAGTCTGACCCGCCCGAGTAGGAATGAGCAGTTCTTC	TRBJ2-1	-	TRBV7-2	-
CASSTSGLPYEQYF	TGTGCCAGCAGCACTAGCGGGTTACCTTACGAGCAGTACTTC	TRBJ2-7	TRBD2	TRBV9	-
CASSFGGLYYEQYF	TGCGCCAGCAGCTTCGGGGGGCTATACTACGAGCAGTACTTC	TRBJ2-7	-	TRBV5-1	-
CASSPPPLADYNEQFF	TGTGCCAGCAGCCCGCCCCCCCTAGCGGACTACAATGAGCAGTTCTTC	TRBJ2-1	TRBD2	TRBV11-2	once
CASSYTTDPYEQYF	TGTGCCAGCAGCTATACAACTGACCCCTACGAGCAGTACTTC	TRBJ2-7	-	TRBV7-9	-
CASSLKGVATEAFF	TGTGCCAGCAGCTTGAAGGGGGTGGCCACTGAAGCTTTCTTT	TRBJ1-1	-	TRBV5-4	-
CASSLRSLAGVSYNEQFF	TGTGCCAGCAGTTTACGGTCCTTAGCGGGAGTGTCCTACAATGAGCAGTTCTTC	TRBJ2-1	TRBD2	TRBV27	-
CASSQDSDGDYEQYF	TGCGCCAGCAGCCAAGACTCGGATGGGGACTACGAGCAGTACTTC	TRBJ2-7	-	TRBV4-1	-
CASKRAVPTYEQYF	TGTGCCAGCAAAAGGGCAGTGCCTACCTACGAGCAGTACTTC	TRBJ2-7	-	TRBV5-8	-
CASSEGGSYEQYF	TGTGCCAGCAGTGAGGGCGGGTCCTACGAGCAGTACTTC	TRBJ2-7	-	TRBV2	-
CASSFVTYEQYF	TGTGCCAGCAGCTTCGTGACCTACGAGCAGTACTTC	TRBJ2-7	-	TRBV5-6	-
CASSPAGYTGELFF	TGTGCCAGTAGCCCAGCAGGGTACACCGGGGAGCTGTTTTTT	TRBJ2-2	-	TRBV19	-
CASSVGAEQFF	TGTGCCAGCAGTGTGGGCGCGGAGCAGTTCTTC	TRBJ2-1	-	TRBV27	-
CASSLAVGADGYTF	TGCGCCAGCAGCTTGGCGGTTGGGGCAGATGGCTACACCTTC	TRBJ1-2	-	TRBV5-1	-
CASSLVVAGFEQFF	TGTGCCAGCAGTTTAGTGGTAGCGGGGTTTGAGCAGTTCTTC	TRBJ2-1	TRBD2	TRBV27	-
CASSFISGNSGANVLTF	TGTGCCAGCAGCTTTATATCCGGGAACTCTGGGGCCAACGTCCTGACTTTC	TRBJ2-6	-	TRBV13	-
CASSSDTNEQFF	TGTGCCAGCAGCTCGGACACCAATGAGCAGTTCTTC	TRBJ2-1	-	TRBV5-4	-
CASSPGRGAYNEQFF	TGTGCCAGCTCACCGGGGCGAGGGGCCTACAATGAGCAGTTCTTC	TRBJ2-1	-	TRBV18	-
CASARDRAYEQYF	TGTGCCAGCGCGCGGGACAGGGCCTACGAGCAGTACTTC	TRBJ2-7	TRBD1	TRBV6-5	once
CASSETRTGELFF	TGTGCCAGCAGCGAGACCCGGACCGGGGAGCTGTTTTTT	TRBJ2-2	-	TRBV7-3	-
CASSQDNRYSNQPQHF	TGCGCCAGCAGCCAAGATAATCGGTATAGCAATCAGCCCCAGCATTTT	TRBJ1-5	-	TRBV4-1	-
CASSGGPGQGKDYEQYF	TGTGCCAGCAGTGGGGGGCCGGGACAGGGAAAGGACTACGAGCAGTACTTC	TRBJ2-7	TRBD1	TRBV27	-
CASRRSPDRTQETQYF	TGTGCCAGCAGGCGTAGCCCGGACAGGACCCAAGAGACCCAGTACTTC	TRBJ2-5	TRBD1	TRBV7-6	-
CASSMVGLSYEQYF	TGTGCCAGTAGTATGGTCGGTCTCTCCTACGAGCAGTACTTC	TRBJ2-7	-	TRBV19	-
CASSPRTGVSYNEQFF	TGTGCCAGCAGCCCCCGAACAGGGGTCTCCTACAATGAGCAGTTCTTC	TRBJ2-1	TRBD1	TRBV14	-
CASSNTGAREKLFF	TGTGCCAGCAGCAACACAGGGGCGCGGGAAAAACTGTTTTTT	TRBJ1-4	TRBD1	TRBV7-9	-
CASSILDSYNEQFF	TGTGCCAGCAGCATACTAGATTCCTACAATGAGCAGTTCTTC	TRBJ2-1	-	TRBV7-2	-